This is a list of T cell receptor beta chains from one sample in a study of OX40 agonist ivuxolimab in advanced cancers. Using immunoSEQ multiplex PCR, the repertoire was profiled, and TCRdb retains in-frame clones only, with some absent. The table records roughly 60,000 clones, less than 90% of them present only once. Source: CD4+ or CD8+ T cells sorted from blood, taken in a trial of the OX40 agonist ivuxolimab. These receptors originate from an adult with an advanced solid tumor such as melanoma, head and neck, liver or kidney cancer. Each CDR3 is given with its conserved first and last residue. D genes are given only for firm matches.

NA	TRBJ1-5	TRBV2	CASSELGTANSHF	TGTGCCAGCAGTGAATTGGGGACCGCGAACTCGCATTTT
NA	TRBJ1-2	TRBV5-6	CASSLAFGTMENYGYTF	TGTGCCAGCAGCTTGGCTTTCGGGACGATGGAAAACTATGGCTACACCTTC
TRBD2	TRBJ2-1	TRBV2	CASRAGLAGAEQFF	TGTGCCAGCAGGGCGGGACTAGCGGGAGCTGAGCAGTTCTTC
NA	TRBJ2-7	TRBV2	CASSDEAVSYEQYF	TGTGCCAGCAGTGACGAAGCGGTCTCCTACGAGCAGTACTTC
TRBD1	TRBJ2-7	TRBV10-3	CAISEDRGQEQYF	TGTGCCATCAGTGAGGACAGGGGGCAGGAGCAGTACTTC
TRBD1	TRBJ2-5	TRBV10-1	CASSDGQARETQYF	TGCGCCAGCAGCGATGGACAGGCAAGGGAGACCCAGTACTTC
TRBD1	TRBJ1-5	TRBV18	CASSPLRDRVPQHF	TGTGCCAGCTCACCTCTCCGGGACAGGGTGCCCCAGCATTTT
NA	TRBJ2-1	TRBV7-9	CASSSKDSGQFF	TGTGCCAGCAGCAGTAAGGACAGTGGACAGTTCTTC
NA	TRBJ2-2	TRBV4-3	CASSQDGAGISGELFF	TGCGCCAGCAGCCAAGATGGGGCGGGCATATCCGGGGAGCTGTTTTTT
NA	TRBJ2-5	TRBV20-1	CSAGREGTQYF	TGCAGTGCGGGTAGGGAAGGGACCCAGTACTTC
NA	TRBJ1-1	TRBV11-2	CASSSFLTGNTEAFF	TGTGCCAGCAGCTCCTTCCTAACGGGGAACACTGAAGCTTTCTTT